The present T cell receptor beta chain was sequenced within a study of immune characterization of retroperitoneal liposarcoma (dated by TCRdb to the late 2010s). The junction shows trimming of 6 bases on V and 3 bases on J, plus 15 bases between the germline ends. The germline V gene supplies CDR1 MNHNS and CDR2 SASEGT. The CDR3 runs 16 amino acids, cysteine and phenylalanine included. This entry keeps only the CDR3 DNA: 48 bases, framed from base 1. This clonotype was seen ten or more times. Its antigen has not been determined. Base qualities were left out, and no much larger clone turns up one base away. Libraries were constructed by PCR. The run used a NextSeq 500. The raw public reads went through TCRdb reprocessing: fastp at Q25, MiXCR clone calling, in-frame beta chains kept. Rows are combined by CDR3 protein, so each entry shows the most common genes and DNA. The sample table contains approximately 9,400 distinct CDR3 sequences; only one count was recorded for around 30% of them. The ten largest clones add up to 8% to 10% of the sample.

The rearranged chain carries TRBV6-1 and TRBJ1-6, with an unclear D gene assignment. Sequenced: tumor tissue. This sequence originates from a male donor with retroperitoneal liposarcoma. The CDR3 protein: CASSLENTGYNSPLHF. At the DNA level, the sequence is TGTGCCAGCAGCCTGGAAAATACGGGCTATAATTCACCCCTCCACTTT.